This passage covers 14 T cell receptor beta chains from one sample sequenced in a study of blood T cell repertoires in COVID-19. Measured with immunoSEQ multiplex PCR; TCRdb has only the in-frame clones, and not every one. Among 40,000 or so clones, roughly 85% were seen once, and the ten largest hold over 8.5%. The material sequenced was peripheral blood. All receptors derive from a human donor in a cohort sampled during active COVID-19.

The genes are TRBV5-6 and TRBJ2-7; possibly TRBD2 for D (5 bases). The CDR3 is 16 residues long. Trimming removed 0 bases at V and 7 bases at J, with 20 bases between. In germline, CDR1 is SGHDT, CDR2 YYEEEE. CDR3 loop: CASSLAGGNLREEQYF. DNA of the CDR3: TGTGCCAGCAGCTTGGCCGGAGGCAACCTCCGAGAAGAGCAGTACTTC.

The rearrangement uses TRBV9 and TRBJ1-3; the D gene is possibly TRBD1 (5 bases). Germline loops: CDR1 SGDLS, CDR2 YYNGEE. Deletions cut 3 bases from V and 0 bases from J, with 16 bases between. The CDR3 spans 17 residues. The chain's CDR3 is CASSARQLLSSGNTIYF. The CDR3 DNA sequence: TGTGCCAGCAGCGCCCGACAGTTACTAAGCTCTGGAAACACCATATATTTT.

The chain joins TRBV19 to TRBJ1-1; a possible D gene is TRBD1 (5 bases). Trimming cost V 8 bases and J 5 bases, with 18 bases left between them. The V gene's germline CDR1 is LNHDA and CDR2 SQIVND (reference sequence). CDR3 size: 14 residues. CDR3 nucleotide sequence: TGTGCCAGTCGCGCCTTCCGGGGGAGAACTGAAGCTTTCTTT. Amino acids: CASRAFRGRTEAFF. Complete variable domain (other parts from reference TRBV19 and TRBJ1-1): DGGITQSPKYLFRKEGQNVTLSCEQNLNHDAMYWYRQDPGQGLRLIYYSQIVNDFQKGDIAEGYSVSREKKESFPLTVTSAQKNPTAFYLCASRAFRGRTEAFFGQGTRLTVV.

V is TRBV3-1 (or the pseudogene TRBV3-2) and J is TRBJ1-5, with D hard to call. V lost 4 bases and J lost 3, with 13 bases in between. The germline V gene has CDR1 LGHDT and CDR2 YNNKEL (reference sequence). This CDR3 has 15 residues. The CDR3 DNA sequence: TGTGCCAGCAGCCCGATCGGAGGAGTCAATCAGCCCCAGCATTTT. It encodes CASSPIGGVNQPQHF.

This rearrangement joins TRBV7-2 to TRBJ2-5; D is unresolved. CDR1 and CDR2 (germline): SGHTA, FQGNSA. This CDR3 contains 13 residues. Trimming took off 4 bases at V and 4 bases at J, with 10 bases between the two ends. The CDR3 protein is CASSSQARETQYF. DNA of the CDR3: TGTGCCAGCAGCTCCCAGGCCCGAGAGACCCAGTACTTC.

This clone has only one observation. The V and J genes are TRBV3-1 (or the pseudogene TRBV3-2) and TRBJ2-5; 7 nucleotides align to TRBD2. CDR1 is LGHDT and CDR2 is YNNKEL in the germline V gene (reference sequence). The CDR3 length is 16 residues. The V segment lost 4 bases and the J segment 5 bases; nucleotides outside the gene matches: 13. This CDR3 reads CASSLNSLLARETQYF. The DNA for the CDR3 is TGTGCCAGCAGCCTTAACTCCTTACTAGCGCGCGAGACCCAGTACTTC.

The chain carries TRBV10-3 and TRBJ1-1; 9 bases align to TRBD1. Germline V CDR1 and CDR2: ENHRY, SYGVKD. The CDR3 contains 14 residues. J was trimmed by 1 base and V by 6 bases; bases with no gene match: 3. For the CDR3, the DNA is TGTGCCATCAGCCCGGACAGGGGGAACACTGAAGCTTTCTTT. As protein: CAISPDRGNTEAFF.

This clone was picked up a small number of times. The chain carries TRBV19 and TRBJ2-1; no firm D call. CDR3 length: 12 residues. The germline CDR1 and CDR2 sequences are LNHDA and SQIVND (reference sequence). Trimming shortened V by 4 bases and J by 4 bases, and 5 bases separated the two germline ends. This CDR3 reads CASSTVYNEQFF. The CDR3, as DNA: TGTGCCAGTAGTACCGTTTACAATGAGCAGTTCTTC.

The V gene is TRBV25-1, the J gene TRBJ1-5; D is ambiguous. In germline, CDR1 is MGHDK, CDR2 SYGVNS. The CDR3 is made up of 12 amino acids. The germline V and J ends were trimmed by 6 bases and 2 bases, with 5 bases remaining between them. The CDR3 DNA is TGTGCCAGCAGGCAGGGCAATCAGCCCCAGCATTTT. Amino acid sequence: CASRQGNQPQHF.

J is TRBJ1-1 and V is TRBV11-2; D perhaps matches TRBD1 (6 bases). Germline V lookup: CDR1 SGHAT, CDR2 FQNNGV. V lost 3 bases, J lost 4 bases, and 9 bases lay in between. There are 13 residues in the CDR3. The CDR3 coding sequence is TGTGCCAGCAGCTTCAGGGGTACCACTGAAGCTTTCTTT. This encodes CASSFRGTTEAFF. Combining the CDR3 with reference TRBV11-2 and TRBJ1-1 gives the whole variable domain EAGVAQSPRYKIIEKRQSVAFWCNPISGHATLYWYQQILGQGPKLLIQFQNNGVVDDSQLPKDRFSAERLKGVDSTLKIQPAKLEDSAVYLCASSFRGTTEAFFGQGTRLTVV.

This chain connects TRBV7-2 to TRBJ1-2; 7 bases match TRBD1. Germline V gene lookup returns CDR1 SGHTA and CDR2 FQGNSA. With 6 bases clipped from V and 3 bases from J, the junction kept 4 bases outside the gene matches. The CDR3 length is 13 residues. CDR3 nucleotide sequence: TGTGCCAGCAGGCCAGGGGGTTACTATGGCTACACCTTC. Translation: CASRPGGYYGYTF.

This rearrangement joins TRBV27 to TRBJ2-6, with a possible D match to TRBD1 (5 bases). The CDR3 has 19 amino acids. V shed 0 bases and J shed 0 bases, with 15 bases lying between them. Germline loops: CDR1 MNHEY, CDR2 SMNVEV (reference sequence). The CDR3 sequence is CASSLSPRAASSGANVLTF. The CDR3 region has the DNA TGTGCCAGCAGTTTATCCCCCAGGGCCGCGAGCTCTGGGGCCAACGTCCTGACTTTC.

The chain recombines TRBV2 with TRBJ2-7; D might be TRBD1 (6 bases). V shed 8 bases and J shed 2 bases, with 16 bases lying between them. CDR1 is SNHLY, CDR2 FYNNEI, per germline. The length of the CDR3 is 14 residues. This CDR3 is CASGGDGGPYEQYF. CDR3 bases: TGTGCCAGCGGGGGCGATGGTGGACCCTACGAGCAGTACTTC.

Concerning this clone itself: Other DNA sequences in the same sample also yield this CDR3. The chain employs TRBV27 and TRBJ1-5; 7 bases match TRBD1. Germline trimming cut 5 bases from V and 7 bases from J; bases unmatched to any gene: 8. The CDR3 runs 14 residues. The germline V gene has CDR1 MNHEY and CDR2 SMNVEV (reference sequence). In nucleotides, the CDR3 is TGTGCCAGCAGTCCCCGACAGGGCGACCAGCCCCAGCATTTT. Its protein is CASSPRQGDQPQHF.